This T cell receptor (beta chain) was sequenced during a study of T cell changes during pregnancy in multiple sclerosis. CDR1 SGHNT and CDR2 YENEEA come from the germline V gene. V dropped 1 base and J dropped 8 bases, with 11 bases sitting between them. CDR3 length: 13 amino acids. TCRdb's copy holds only in-frame clones and misses some; the assay was immunoSEQ multiplex PCR. The top ten hold around 0.92% of the sample, which has over 90,000 clones, roughly nine tenths seen once. This chain uses TRBV11-3 with TRBJ1-1; no reliable D call. The sample was peripheral blood, taken after pregnancy. The TCR was taken from a female donor with multiple sclerosis, enrolled in a pregnancy study. CDR3 coding DNA: TGTGCCAGCAGCTTAGGCGTGGCAGGAGAAGCTTTCTTT. Its translation is CASSLGVAGEAFF.